This T cell receptor beta chain stems from a study of T cell repertoires in cytomegalovirus infection. CDR1 is MNHEY and CDR2 is SVGEGT in the germline V gene. The junction had 4 bases not matched to a gene; V was cut back by 8 bases and J by 4 bases. The CDR3 runs to 13 residues. TCRdb passed the reads through MiXCR, listing each CDR3 protein once. Of fewer than 550,000 distinct CDR3 sequences in the sample, under 40% are singletons; the top ten hold around 13%. This clonotype was observed many times. The chain uses TRBV6-2 or TRBV6-3 and TRBJ2-1, with 8 bases matching TRBD1. This receptor was identified in a human donor in good health (CMV status not recorded). Some clones in this sample may be carry-over from other donors' samples. Sequenced material: PBMCs. This CDR3 reads CASRDRSYNEQFF. The DNA for the CDR3 is TGTGCCAGCCGGGACAGGTCATACAATGAGCAGTTCTTC.